These 8 T cell receptor beta chains were sequenced from one sample in a study of blood T cell repertoires in COVID-19. The table came from immunoSEQ multiplex PCR; TCRdb's copy has only in-frame clones and leaves some out. The sample lists 99,000 or so clones, 84% occurring once. The specimen was peripheral blood. The receptors originated from a man in his fifties or sixties with acute or convalescent COVID-19.

This clone has just one count. The chain recombines TRBV6-5 with TRBJ2-7; 7 bases align to TRBD1. The germline CDR1 and CDR2 sequences are MNHEY and SVGAGI. This CDR3 contains 13 residues. Trimming cost V 8 bases and J 4 bases; bases outside gene matches: 8. The CDR3 region has the DNA TGTGCCAGCGCAAGGGACAGACCTTACGAGCAGTACGTC. This codes for CASARDRPYEQYV.

The rearrangement uses TRBV5-6 and TRBJ1-5; 7 bases are a match to TRBD1. The CDR3 totals 16 residues. From germline, CDR1 is SGHDT and CDR2 YYEEEE. J was trimmed by 1 base and V by 4 bases; bases with no gene match: 8. The CDR3 DNA reads TGTGCCAGCAGCGAAACAGGGGAAGGGAGCAATCAGCCCCAGCATTTT. Translating it yields CASSETGEGSNQPQHF.

CDR3: CASSSADTQYF. As DNA, the CDR3 is TGTGCCAGCAGCTCTGCAGATACGCAGTATTTT. The chain is built from TRBV7-9 and TRBJ2-3; no clear D gene. Germline assignment: CDR1 SEHNR and CDR2 FQNEAQ (reference sequence). V lost 4 bases to trimming and J lost 4 bases, with 3 bases between them. The CDR3 has 11 residues.

The chain links TRBV6-6 to TRBJ2-1, with 11 bases lining up with TRBD2. Germline values: CDR1 MNHNY, CDR2 SVGAGI (reference sequence). The CDR3 runs to 14 residues. Losses at the gene ends were 0 bases for V and 12 bases for J; bases not matched to a gene: 4. CDR3 residues: CASSYSRLAGGQFF. CDR3 DNA: TGTGCCAGCAGTTACTCGAGGCTAGCGGGAGGGCAGTTCTTC.

The chain recombines TRBV10-1 with TRBJ2-1; maybe TRBD2 (6 bases). The CDR3 runs 15 residues. The germline V gene encodes CDR1 WNHNN and CDR2 SYGVQD (reference sequence). Trimming took off 5 bases at V and 9 bases at J, with 20 bases between the two ends. As DNA, the CDR3 is TGCGCCAGCAGTATTAGCGGCCACCTCGACGGTGAGCAGTTCTTC. Translated: CASSISGHLDGEQFF.

The V and J genes are TRBV7-8 and TRBJ1-4; 8 nucleotides line up with TRBD1. CDR3 length: 17 residues. V was clipped by 5 bases and J by 8 bases; unmatched bases: 16. Germline values: CDR1 SGHVS, CDR2 FQNEAQ. The CDR3 here is CASSNGQGGRYGEKLFF. The CDR3 DNA reads as TGTGCCAGCAGCAACGGACAGGGTGGACGCTATGGCGAAAAACTGTTTTTT. Combining the CDR3 with reference TRBV7-8 and TRBJ1-4 gives the whole variable domain GAGVSQSPRYKVAKRGQDVALRCDPISGHVSLFWYQQALGQGPEFLTYFQNEAQLDKSGLPSDRFFAERPEGSVSTLKIQRTQQEDSAVYLCASSNGQGGRYGEKLFFGSGTQLSVL.

The chain combines TRBV29-1 with TRBJ2-4, with D maybe TRBD2 (7 bases). With 5 bases removed from V and 6 bases from J, the gap between germline ends came to 17 bases. The CDR3 totals 14 residues. The germline CDR1 and CDR2 sequences are SQVTM and ANQGSEA. In nucleotides, the CDR3 is TGCAGCGTTCGTACGGGGGGCAGTGGAAACATTCAGTACTTC. Its protein product is CSVRTGGSGNIQYF.

The rearrangement joins TRBV3-1 (or the pseudogene TRBV3-2) to TRBJ1-6; the D is unclear. The CDR3 covers 13 residues. V was shortened by 4 bases and J by 8 bases, with 9 bases between the two germline ends. Germline loops: CDR1 LGHDT, CDR2 YNNKEL (reference sequence). DNA for the CDR3: TGTGCCAGCAGCCGCACTTTTGATTCACCCCTCCACTTT. It specifies CASSRTFDSPLHF.